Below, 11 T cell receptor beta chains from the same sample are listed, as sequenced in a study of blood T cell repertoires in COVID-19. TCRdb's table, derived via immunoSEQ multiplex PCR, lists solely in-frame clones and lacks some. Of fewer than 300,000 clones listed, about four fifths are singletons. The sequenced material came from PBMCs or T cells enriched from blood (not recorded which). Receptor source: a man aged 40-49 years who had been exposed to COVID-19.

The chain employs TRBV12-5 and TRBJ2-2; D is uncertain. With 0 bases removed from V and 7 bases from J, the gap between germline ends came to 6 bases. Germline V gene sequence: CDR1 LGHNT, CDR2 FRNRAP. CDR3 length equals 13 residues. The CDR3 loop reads CASGLVSGGELFF. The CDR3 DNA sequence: TGTGCTAGTGGTTTGGTCTCGGGCGGGGAGCTGTTTTTT.

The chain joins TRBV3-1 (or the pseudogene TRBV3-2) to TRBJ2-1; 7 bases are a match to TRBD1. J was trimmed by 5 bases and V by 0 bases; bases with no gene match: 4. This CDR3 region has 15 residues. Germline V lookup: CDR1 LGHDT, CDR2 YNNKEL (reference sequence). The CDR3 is CASSQDPGQHNEQFF. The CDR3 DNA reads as TGTGCCAGCAGCCAAGACCCGGGACAGCACAATGAGCAGTTCTTC.

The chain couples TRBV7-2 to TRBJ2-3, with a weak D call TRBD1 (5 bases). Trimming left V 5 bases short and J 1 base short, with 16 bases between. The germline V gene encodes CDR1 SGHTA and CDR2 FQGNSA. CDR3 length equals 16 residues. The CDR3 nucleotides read TGTGCCAGCAGCCCTAGGGGTTTTTTTGGCACAGATACGCAGTATTTT. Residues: CASSPRGFFGTDTQYF.

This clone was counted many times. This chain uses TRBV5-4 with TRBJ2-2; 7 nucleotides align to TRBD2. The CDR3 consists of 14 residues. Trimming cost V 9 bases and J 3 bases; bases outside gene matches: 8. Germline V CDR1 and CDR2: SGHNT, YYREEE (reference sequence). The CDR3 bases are TGTGCCACCCGTTCGCGGGAGCACACCGGGGAGCTGTTTTTT. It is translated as CATRSREHTGELFF.

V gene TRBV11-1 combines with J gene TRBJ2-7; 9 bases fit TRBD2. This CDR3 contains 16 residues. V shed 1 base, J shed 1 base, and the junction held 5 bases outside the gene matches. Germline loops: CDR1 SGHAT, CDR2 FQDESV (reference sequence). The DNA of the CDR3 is TGTGCCAGCAGCTTAGTGACTAGCGGTCCTTCCTACGAGCAGTACTTC. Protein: CASSLVTSGPSYEQYF.

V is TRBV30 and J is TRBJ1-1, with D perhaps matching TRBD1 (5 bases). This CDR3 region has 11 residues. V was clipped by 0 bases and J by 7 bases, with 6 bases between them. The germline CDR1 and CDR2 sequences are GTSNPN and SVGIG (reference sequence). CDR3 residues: CAWSVGGEAFF. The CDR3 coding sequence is TGTGCCTGGAGTGTGGGGGGTGAAGCTTTCTTT.

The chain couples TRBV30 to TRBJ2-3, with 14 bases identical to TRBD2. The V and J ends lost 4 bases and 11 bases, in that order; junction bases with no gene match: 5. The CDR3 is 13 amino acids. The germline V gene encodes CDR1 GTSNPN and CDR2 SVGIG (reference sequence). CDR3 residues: CAWTGTSGSRQYF. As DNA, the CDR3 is TGTGCCTGGACCGGGACTAGCGGGAGTCGGCAGTATTTT.

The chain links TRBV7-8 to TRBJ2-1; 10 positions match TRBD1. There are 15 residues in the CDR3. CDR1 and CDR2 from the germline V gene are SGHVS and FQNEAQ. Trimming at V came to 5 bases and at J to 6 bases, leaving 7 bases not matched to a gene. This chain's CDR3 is CASSNRDRGRNEQFF. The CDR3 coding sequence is TGTGCCAGCAGCAACCGGGACAGGGGTCGCAATGAGCAGTTCTTC.

This CDR3 reads CASRLTSGSTDTQYF. The CDR3 DNA is TGTGCCAGCAGACTTACTAGCGGAAGCACAGATACGCAGTATTTT. The chain links TRBV7-2 to TRBJ2-3; TRBD2 agrees at 8 bases. The germline V gene encodes CDR1 SGHTA and CDR2 FQGNSA. CDR3 size: 15 residues. The trim removed 6 bases at V and 0 bases at J, leaving 5 bases unmatched.

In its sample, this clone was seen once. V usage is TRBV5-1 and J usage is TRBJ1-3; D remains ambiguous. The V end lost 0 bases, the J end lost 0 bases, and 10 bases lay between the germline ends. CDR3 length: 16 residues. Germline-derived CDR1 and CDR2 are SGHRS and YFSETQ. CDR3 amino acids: CASSLGRTNSGNTIYF. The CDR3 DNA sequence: TGCGCCAGCAGCTTGGGCAGAACGAACTCTGGAAACACCATATATTTT.

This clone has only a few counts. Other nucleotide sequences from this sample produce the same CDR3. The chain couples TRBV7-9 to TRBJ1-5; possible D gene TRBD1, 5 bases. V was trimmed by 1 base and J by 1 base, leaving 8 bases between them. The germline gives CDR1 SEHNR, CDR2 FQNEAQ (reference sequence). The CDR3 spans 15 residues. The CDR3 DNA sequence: TGTGCCAGCAGCTTAGTGGGGGGGAGCAATCAGCCCCAGCATTTT. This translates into CASSLVGGSNQPQHF.